One and the same sample provided the 20 T cell receptor beta chains below, sequenced in a study of shared T cell receptors in the human thymus. Clones were read by immunoSEQ multiplex PCR, and TCRdb kept only the in-frame ones, dropping some. Seen here are just under 550,000 clones, approximately 80% observed once, and the top ten hold around 0.012%. The same data also went into a second study, on human thymus T cells.

The material sequenced was thymocytes. Receptor source: a boy under three years old with a congenital heart defect.

CDR3 nucleotide sequence: TGTGCCAGCAGGGGGACTAGCGGGAGACTAAGGAATGAGCAGTTCTTC. Translation gives CASRGTSGRLRNEQFF. The chain employs TRBV28 and TRBJ2-1; the match to TRBD2 covers 14 bases. This CDR3 spans 16 amino acids. Germline loops: CDR1 MDHEN, CDR2 SYDVKM. Losses at the gene ends were 6 bases for V and 7 bases for J; bases not matched to a gene: 8.

This chain joins TRBV5-1 and TRBJ1-1; no clear D. The germline V and J ends were trimmed by 0 bases and 0 bases, with 6 bases remaining between them. CDR3 size: 14 residues. The germline gives CDR1 SGHRS, CDR2 YFSETQ. CDR3: CASSLDQLNTEAFF. Here the CDR3 DNA reads TGCGCCAGCAGCTTGGATCAATTGAACACTGAAGCTTTCTTT.

CDR3 loop: CASSATRELFF. CDR3 in DNA: TGTGCCAGCAGTGCTACTCGGGAGCTGTTTTTT. J is TRBJ2-2 and V is TRBV25-1; D ambiguous. The CDR3 has 11 amino acids. The germline gives CDR1 MGHDK, CDR2 SYGVNS. V lost 4 bases to trimming and J lost 9 bases, with 6 bases between them.

The rearrangement joins TRBV9 to TRBJ2-2; TRBD2 agrees at 12 bases. Trimming removed 3 bases from V and 6 bases from J; junction bases left unmatched: 12. The CDR3 runs 18 residues. Germline CDR1 and CDR2: SGDLS and YYNGEE. The CDR3 region is CASSAGSGTSGLAGELFF. The CDR3 bases are TGTGCCAGCAGCGCTGGCTCCGGGACTAGCGGGTTGGCCGGGGAGCTGTTTTTT.

There are a few counts of this clone. V usage is TRBV28 and J usage is TRBJ2-7; tentative D call: TRBD2 (5 bases). Germline assignment: CDR1 MDHEN and CDR2 SYDVKM. V was clipped by 1 base and J by 7 bases, with 17 bases between them. The CDR3 is made up of 15 amino acids. The CDR3 sequence is CASSLSAPGVGEQYF. DNA for the CDR3: TGTGCCAGCAGTTTATCCGCCCCCGGGGTTGGTGAGCAGTACTTC.

J is TRBJ2-7 and V is TRBV28; TRBD2 is a possible D gene (6 bases). This CDR3 is 16 amino acids long. Germline-derived CDR1 and CDR2 are MDHEN and SYDVKM. V was pared by 6 bases and J by 3 bases, with 21 bases between. CDR3 bases: TGTGCCAGCAGCACCCCCTCGGGACGCGGGGTCTACGAGCAGTACTTC. As protein: CASSTPSGRGVYEQYF.

This chain joins TRBV2 and TRBJ2-7; D may be TRBD1 (6 bases). The ends were cut back, 5 bases at V and 4 bases at J, with 9 bases in the middle. In germline, CDR1 is SNHLY, CDR2 FYNNEI. The CDR3 extends over 12 amino acids. Here the CDR3 DNA reads TGTGCCAGCAGTACAACAGGGTACGAGCAGTACTTC. Amino acids: CASSTTGYEQYF.

The chain couples TRBV28 to TRBJ2-1, with D possibly matching TRBD1 (5 bases). The CDR3 consists of 16 residues. CDR1 MDHEN and CDR2 SYDVKM come from the germline V gene. Trimming left V 0 bases short and J 0 bases short, with 9 bases between. In DNA form, the CDR3 reads TGTGCCAGCAGTTTATGGGGGCAGGACTCCTACAATGAGCAGTTCTTC. As protein: CASSLWGQDSYNEQFF.

The chain couples TRBV21-1 to TRBJ2-4; no DNA check was done on the table's D call, TRBD2. TRBV21-1 is assigned pseudogene status. There are 21 residues in the CDR3. This CDR3 reads CASSKGGLASPGEEAKNIQYF. In nucleotides, the CDR3 is TGTGCCAGCAGCAAAGGGGGACTAGCGAGCCCCGGAGAGGAGGCCAAAAACATTCAGTACTTC.

The chain couples TRBV5-8 to TRBJ1-4; unclear D gene. Trimming pared 4 bases from V and 6 bases from J, leaving 16 bases between. Germline values: CDR1 SGHTS, CDR2 YDEGEE. The length of the CDR3 is 15 residues. The CDR3 sequence is CASSPYSPTHEKLFF. The CDR3 DNA sequence: TGTGCCAGCAGCCCCTATTCCCCAACCCATGAAAAACTGTTTTTT.

The chain joins TRBV4-2 to TRBJ1-3, with a possible D match to TRBD1 (5 bases). Germline CDR1 LGHNA, CDR2 YNFKEQ. Trimming shortened V by 0 bases and J by 2 bases, and 17 bases separated the two germline ends. The CDR3 contains 18 residues. The CDR3 spells CASSQDTYRLITGNTIYF. The CDR3 DNA is TGTGCCAGCAGCCAAGATACCTACAGGCTAATCACTGGAAACACCATATATTTT.

This chain uses TRBV27 with TRBJ2-3, with a weak D call TRBD1 (6 bases). Trimming removed 6 bases from V and 4 bases from J, with 17 bases in between. Germline lookup yields CDR1 MNHEY and CDR2 SMNVEV (reference sequence). This CDR3 contains 15 residues. CDR3 region: CASSPTGGFADTQYF. CDR3 nucleotide sequence: TGTGCCAGCAGCCCGACAGGTGGGTTTGCAGATACGCAGTATTTT.

The chain joins TRBV2 to TRBJ2-1; 12 nucleotides match TRBD2. This CDR3 spans 15 amino acids. Germline V gives CDR1 SNHLY, CDR2 FYNNEI. J was trimmed by 7 bases and V by 6 bases; bases with no gene match: 7. This chain's CDR3 is CASRGLAGPNNEQFF. CDR3 nucleotides: TGTGCCAGCAGGGGACTAGCGGGCCCCAATAATGAGCAGTTCTTC.

The V gene is TRBV6-6, the J gene TRBJ1-2; D not resolved. Trimming took off 0 bases at V and 2 bases at J, with 10 bases between the two ends. CDR1 is MNHNY, CDR2 SVGAGI, per germline (reference sequence). This CDR3 has 15 amino acids. CDR3 residues: CASSYSSVENYGYTF. The CDR3 nucleotides are TGTGCCAGCAGTTACTCGTCGGTTGAGAACTATGGCTACACCTTC.

This chain links TRBV7-9 with TRBJ1-5; TRBD1 aligns across 7 bases. This CDR3 contains 15 residues. The ends lost 3 bases at V and 3 bases at J; junction bases unmatched: 5. Germline V gene data show CDR1 as SEHNR and CDR2 as FQNEAQ (reference sequence). This CDR3 reads CASSLGTVLNQPQHF. CDR3 DNA sequence: TGTGCCAGCAGCTTGGGGACAGTTCTCAATCAGCCCCAGCATTTT.

The chain is built from TRBV10-2 and TRBJ1-1, with D hard to call. The V and J ends lost 4 bases and 10 bases respectively, with 16 bases between them. This CDR3 comprises 13 residues. Germline lookup yields CDR1 WSHSY and CDR2 SAAADI. CDR3: CASSVYRGGGAFF. The CDR3 bases are TGCGCCAGCAGTGTATATCGGGGAGGCGGAGCTTTCTTT.

In DNA, the CDR3 is TGCGCCAGCAGCCAGACGTTGACTAGCGGGAGGGCCAGCACCACGGAGACCCAGTACTTC. It translates to CASSQTLTSGRASTTETQYF. This sequence joins TRBV4-3 and TRBJ2-5; 14 bases are a match to TRBD2. This CDR3 is 20 amino acids long. From germline, CDR1 is LGHNA and CDR2 YSLEER. Trimming removed 3 bases from V and 5 bases from J; junction bases left unmatched: 17.

The chain recombines TRBV30 with TRBJ2-7, with D perhaps TRBD1 (5 bases). This CDR3 has 13 amino acids. The V end lost 5 bases, the J end lost 4 bases, and 15 bases lay between the germline ends. CDR1 is GTSNPN, CDR2 SVGIG, per germline (reference sequence). As DNA, the CDR3 is TGTGCCTGGCATCTTAGGGGCCGGTACGAGCAGTACTTC. Translating it yields CAWHLRGRYEQYF.

The rearrangement joins TRBV6-1 to TRBJ2-7, with 7 positions matching TRBD2. There are 15 residues in the CDR3. Germline trimming cut 2 bases from V and 2 bases from J; bases unmatched to any gene: 6. The germline V gene has CDR1 MNHNS and CDR2 SASEGT. The CDR3 protein is CASSELFAGAYEQYF. Written as DNA, the CDR3 is TGTGCCAGCAGTGAACTCTTCGCGGGAGCCTACGAGCAGTACTTC.

The chain couples TRBV6-5 to TRBJ2-7; TRBD1 matches 9 bases. Germline V gene data show CDR1 as MNHEY and CDR2 as SVGAGI. V dropped 4 bases and J dropped 2; count of bases not matched to a gene: 6. The CDR3 totals 15 residues. The CDR3 spells CASSFSDRGTYEQYF. The CDR3 nucleotides read TGTGCCAGCAGTTTTTCGGACAGGGGAACCTACGAGCAGTACTTC.